These T cell receptor beta chains were read from a single sample in a study of T cells after yellow fever vaccination. TCRdb fed the 5' RACE reads into MiXCR, producing one record per CDR3 protein. Of approximately 550,000 distinct CDR3 sequences in the sample, over 15% were seen once. Here the sequenced sample was PBMCs, taken 15 days after the yellow fever booster vaccination. The receptor source for this set is a man aged 30 to 45 who received the YFV17D yellow fever vaccine. Both conserved end residues are part of each CDR3. The order of the fields is V gene, J gene, CDR3 length, clone size, D gene, CDR3 DNA, CDR3 protein. A D gene is named only where the DNA matches it firmly. A row's size may be missing; if present it is once, few, many or a size class.

V: TRBV7-2; J: TRBJ2-2; length: 15; size: few; D: TRBD2; DNA: TGTGCCAGCAGCCTACTAGCGGGTAACCCCGGGGAGCTGTTTTTT; CDR3: CASSLLAGNPGELFF
V: TRBV4-3; J: TRBJ2-1; length: 13; size: NA; D: NA; DNA: TGCGCCAGCAGCCAAGATAGAGGCAATCGGCAGTTCTTC; CDR3: CASSQDRGNRQFF
V: TRBV5-6; J: TRBJ2-5; length: 13; size: NA; D: NA; DNA: TGTGCCAGCAGCTTTGGTATTTTGGAGACCCAGTACTTC; CDR3: CASSFGILETQYF
V: TRBV12-3/TRBV12-4; J: TRBJ2-3; length: 14; size: few; D: NA; DNA: TGTGCCAGCAGTTTACGACGGCCAGGGGATACGCAGTATTTT; CDR3: CASSLRRPGDTQYF
V: TRBV7-8; J: TRBJ2-3; length: 15; size: NA; D: NA; DNA: TGTGCCAGCAGCTTCCGGCGGGACCTCACAGATACGCAGTATTTT; CDR3: CASSFRRDLTDTQYF
V: TRBV27; J: TRBJ2-1; length: 17; size: few; D: NA; DNA: TGTGCCAGCAGTTTATCGCTGCTAGCAGCGACCTACAATGAGCAGTTCTTC; CDR3: CASSLSLLAATYNEQFF
V: TRBV5-1; J: TRBJ2-1; length: 13; size: NA; D: NA; DNA: TGCGCCAGCAATACCGGGAACTACAATGAGCAGTTCTTC; CDR3: CASNTGNYNEQFF
V: TRBV24-1; J: TRBJ2-1; length: 14; size: few; D: TRBD2; DNA: TGTGCCACCAGCCTAGCGGGAGACTACAATGAGCAGTTCTTC; CDR3: CATSLAGDYNEQFF
V: TRBV18; J: TRBJ2-5; length: 16; size: NA; D: TRBD1; DNA: TGTGCCAGCTCACCACCGAGTGACAGGGAATTAGGGACCCAGTACTTC; CDR3: CASSPPSDRELGTQYF
V: TRBV20-1; J: TRBJ1-1; length: 13; size: NA; D: NA; DNA: TGCAGTGCTTCGATGGCCAGTAACACTGAAGCTTTCTTT; CDR3: CSASMASNTEAFF
V: TRBV20-1; J: TRBJ2-2; length: 15; size: NA; D: NA; DNA: TGCAGTGCTAGAGAGTTAAGGGGAAACACCGGGGAGCTGTTTTTT; CDR3: CSARELRGNTGELFF
V: TRBV28; J: TRBJ2-7; length: 12; size: many; D: NA; DNA: TGTGCCACCCATTCAGGGGCAGGCGAGCAGTACTTC; CDR3: CATHSGAGEQYF
V: TRBV20-1; J: TRBJ2-5; length: 14; size: NA; D: NA; DNA: TGCAGTGCTAGTTTCGGACGAATCCAAGAGACCCAGTACTTC; CDR3: CSASFGRIQETQYF
V: TRBV27; J: TRBJ1-4; length: 14; size: few; D: TRBD1; DNA: TGTGCCAGCAGTTTTAACAGGGGGCTTGAAAAACTGTTTTTT; CDR3: CASSFNRGLEKLFF
V: TRBV2; J: TRBJ2-3; length: 16; size: few; D: TRBD2; DNA: TGTGCCAGCAGTGGGAGCGGGAGGTTAGGAACAGATACGCAGTATTTT; CDR3: CASSGSGRLGTDTQYF
V: TRBV20-1; J: TRBJ2-5; length: 13; size: NA; D: NA; DNA: TGCAGTGCTAGTCCCGGGGGCAAAGAGACCCAGTACTTC; CDR3: CSASPGGKETQYF
V: TRBV7-6; J: TRBJ2-7; length: 16; size: NA; D: TRBD1; DNA: TGTGCCAGCAGCTTAGAGGGGGGACAGGGCCACTACGAGCAGTACTTC; CDR3: CASSLEGGQGHYEQYF
V: TRBV4-1; J: TRBJ2-3; length: 17; size: few; D: NA; DNA: TGCGCCAGCAGCCAAGACTTGACAACCACTAGCACAGATACGCAGTATTTT; CDR3: CASSQDLTTTSTDTQYF
V: TRBV12-3/TRBV12-4; J: TRBJ1-2; length: 12; size: NA; D: TRBD1; DNA: TGTGCCAGCATGGACAGGGTGGGTGGCTACACCTTC; CDR3: CASMDRVGGYTF
V: TRBV2; J: TRBJ2-5; length: 14; size: NA; D: NA; DNA: TGTGCCAGCAGTGAGGGGCTAGCGAAAGAGACCCAGTACTTC; CDR3: CASSEGLAKETQYF
V: TRBV7-2; J: TRBJ2-7; length: 16; size: NA; D: TRBD2; DNA: TGTGCCAGCAGCTTAGCCGGCGGTAGCGGGACCTACGAGCAGTACTTC; CDR3: CASSLAGGSGTYEQYF
V: TRBV7-2; J: TRBJ2-1; length: 16; size: few; D: NA; DNA: TGTGCCAGCAGCTTAGAAGTAGGTTTGACCTACAATGAGCAGTTCTTC; CDR3: CASSLEVGLTYNEQFF
V: TRBV27; J: TRBJ2-4; length: 14; size: NA; D: NA; DNA: TGTGCCAGTTCCGGGCAAATAGCCAAAAACATTCAGTACTTC; CDR3: CASSGQIAKNIQYF
V: TRBV5-6; J: TRBJ2-4; length: 15; size: NA; D: TRBD1; DNA: TGTGCCAGCAGCTTACCCCGGGACAGGGGTAGCATTCAGTACTTC; CDR3: CASSLPRDRGSIQYF
V: TRBV7-2; J: TRBJ2-5; length: 15; size: NA; D: TRBD2; DNA: TGTGCCAGCAGCTACGCGGGAGTAGGTCCAGAGACCCAGTACTTC; CDR3: CASSYAGVGPETQYF
V: TRBV25-1; J: TRBJ1-2; length: 12; size: few; D: NA; DNA: TGTGCCAGCAGTGTGTCTACCTATGGCTACACCTTC; CDR3: CASSVSTYGYTF
V: TRBV4-1; J: TRBJ2-3; length: 15; size: few; D: NA; DNA: TGCGCCAGCAGCCTTCGTGGAGGGGACCCAGATACGCAGTATTTT; CDR3: CASSLRGGDPDTQYF
V: TRBV28; J: TRBJ2-7; length: 13; size: NA; D: NA; DNA: TGTGCCAGCAGCCCGGGACAATTCTACGAGCAGTACTTC; CDR3: CASSPGQFYEQYF
V: TRBV18; J: TRBJ1-5; length: 14; size: NA; D: NA; DNA: TGTGCCAGCTCCCCCGGGCGGAGGGATCAGCCCCAGCATTTT; CDR3: CASSPGRRDQPQHF
V: TRBV6-2/TRBV6-3; J: TRBJ2-7; length: 15; size: NA; D: TRBD2; DNA: TGTGCCAGCAGTGCCGCGGAGCGGGAGTTTAGCGAGCAGTACTTC; CDR3: CASSAAEREFSEQYF
V: TRBV5-4; J: TRBJ2-7; length: 13; size: few; D: NA; DNA: TGTGCCAGCAGCTTGGTTGGCGGGGACGAGCAGTACTTC; CDR3: CASSLVGGDEQYF
V: TRBV15; J: TRBJ2-1; length: 14; size: few; D: NA; DNA: TGTGCCACCAGCAGAGCAGGGGTGGGCAATGAGCAGTTCTTC; CDR3: CATSRAGVGNEQFF
V: TRBV5-1; J: TRBJ2-7; length: 14; size: few; D: NA; DNA: TGCGCCAGCAGCTTGGACCGGGGGCTGGGCGAGCAGTACTTC; CDR3: CASSLDRGLGEQYF
V: TRBV29-1; J: TRBJ2-2; length: 14; size: NA; D: TRBD1; DNA: TGCAGCGTTGTTGGACAGGCCGGCACCGGGGAGCTGTTTTTT; CDR3: CSVVGQAGTGELFF
V: TRBV7-2; J: TRBJ2-7; length: 15; size: NA; D: NA; DNA: TGTGCCAGCAGCTTAGAGCGGCGGCGGTCCTACGAGCAGTACTTC; CDR3: CASSLERRRSYEQYF
V: TRBV27; J: TRBJ2-2; length: 16; size: few; D: TRBD2; DNA: TGTGCCAGCAGTTTAACTAGCGGGATCCTCCCCGGGGAGCTGTTTTTT; CDR3: CASSLTSGILPGELFF
V: TRBV18; J: TRBJ2-3; length: 16; size: few; D: TRBD2; DNA: TGTGCCAGCTCACGCCCCAGCGGGAGACACACAGATACGCAGTATTTT; CDR3: CASSRPSGRHTDTQYF
V: TRBV28; J: TRBJ2-7; length: 15; size: few; D: TRBD2; DNA: TGTGCCAGCAGTTTCGGAAGCGGGAGCTCCTACGAGCAGTACTTC; CDR3: CASSFGSGSSYEQYF
V: TRBV20-1; J: TRBJ2-7; length: 16; size: NA; D: TRBD2; DNA: TGCAGTGCTGAAACCGGGACTAGCGGGAGCCTCTACGAGCAGTACTTC; CDR3: CSAETGTSGSLYEQYF
V: TRBV5-1; J: TRBJ2-3; length: 16; size: NA; D: NA; DNA: TGCGCCAGCAGCTTAGCCAGCGGATCTAGCACAGATACGCAGTATTTT; CDR3: CASSLASGSSTDTQYF
V: TRBV20-1; J: TRBJ2-1; length: 14; size: few; D: TRBD1; DNA: TGCAGTGCTTACGAGGGGGCACAAAACAATGAGCAGTTCTTC; CDR3: CSAYEGAQNNEQFF
V: TRBV5-1; J: TRBJ2-1; length: 14; size: once; D: NA; DNA: TGCGCCAGCAGCTCAAGGGACCGGAGGTATGAGCAGTTCTTC; CDR3: CASSSRDRRYEQFF
V: TRBV25-1; J: TRBJ2-3; length: 14; size: NA; D: NA; DNA: TGTGCCAGCAGCGAAGGGCTTACCACAGATACGCAGTATTTT; CDR3: CASSEGLTTDTQYF
V: TRBV7-2; J: TRBJ2-7; length: 15; size: few; D: NA; DNA: TGTGCCAGCAGCTTAGGACAGCCCAGCTCCTACGAGCAGTACTTC; CDR3: CASSLGQPSSYEQYF
V: TRBV20-1; J: TRBJ2-3; length: 13; size: NA; D: NA; DNA: TGCAGTGCCAGGACTGGGGCACTAGATACGCAGTATTTT; CDR3: CSARTGALDTQYF
V: TRBV10-3; J: TRBJ2-3; length: 16; size: NA; D: TRBD1; DNA: TGTGCCATCAGTGATCCCCTAGGACAGGGAAGAGATACGCAGTATTTT; CDR3: CAISDPLGQGRDTQYF
V: TRBV7-9; J: TRBJ2-1; length: 14; size: many; D: NA; DNA: TGTGCCAGCAGCTTATCTGGCCCCTACAATGAGCAGTTCTTC; CDR3: CASSLSGPYNEQFF
V: TRBV10-3; J: TRBJ1-5; length: 14; size: NA; D: NA; DNA: TGTGCCATCAGTGAAGGGGGGCCCAATCAGCCCCAGCATTTT; CDR3: CAISEGGPNQPQHF
V: TRBV15; J: TRBJ1-6; length: 14; size: few; D: TRBD1; DNA: TGTGCCACCAGCAGGGACAGGGGTAATTCACCCCTCCACTTT; CDR3: CATSRDRGNSPLHF
V: TRBV3-1; J: TRBJ2-3; length: 14; size: NA; D: TRBD1; DNA: TGTGCCAGCAGCGTACAGGGGCTCACAGATACGCAGTATTTT; CDR3: CASSVQGLTDTQYF
V: TRBV4-3; J: TRBJ2-5; length: 17; size: NA; D: NA; DNA: TGCGCCAGCAGCCCAGCCCATTGGGGGGAACTTCAAGAGACCCAGTACTTC; CDR3: CASSPAHWGELQETQYF
V: TRBV20-1; J: TRBJ2-5; length: 15; size: few; D: NA; DNA: TGCAGTGCTAGAGATCGAGACGGGAGTATGGAGACCCAGTACTTC; CDR3: CSARDRDGSMETQYF
V: TRBV18; J: TRBJ2-6; length: 15; size: NA; D: TRBD1; DNA: TGTGCCAGCTCACCAGACAGGGGGGGGGCCAACGTCCTGACTTTC; CDR3: CASSPDRGGANVLTF
V: TRBV5-5; J: TRBJ2-4; length: 15; size: NA; D: NA; DNA: TGTGCCAGCAGCTTGGGACCGCTAGCCAAAAACATTCAGTACTTC; CDR3: CASSLGPLAKNIQYF